A single sample gave rise to the 7 T cell receptor beta chains below, sequenced in a study of CXCR3-negative and CXCR3-positive naive CD8 T cells. Study findings and constraints: Greater hydrophobicity was found in TRB CDR3s of CXCR3-positive naive cells than of CXCR3-negative naive cells.

All TRB cDNA libraries came from 5' RACE performed with UMI labels. TCRdb derives one entry per CDR3 protein from the 5' RACE reads, leaving out DNA. Recorded for this sample: some 85,000 distinct CDR3 sequences. Their antigen targets remain unknown. Sequencing used naive CXCR3+ CD8+ T cells from blood. Subset: CD45RO-CCR7+CD27+CD95- naive CD8+ T cells expressing CXCR3 (TNR3+). Every receptor here comes from a human donor in good health. Some clones in this sample may be carry-over from other donors' samples.

The chain combines TRBV4-1 with TRBJ2-1; lacking DNA, the TRBD2 call made by TCRdb goes unchecked. The V gene's germline CDR1 is MGHRA and CDR2 YSYEKL. The CDR3 is 16 amino acids. This chain's CDR3 is CASSQGGLAGGYEQFF.

The CDR3 protein is CASSEWGEFTDTQYF. The chain couples TRBV25-1 to TRBJ2-3; TCRdb reports TRBD1, a call that lacks DNA to check it against. CDR1 and CDR2 from the germline V gene are MGHDK and SYGVNS. The CDR3 consists of 15 residues.

CDR3 residues: CASSLSGGQTSYNSPLHF. The chain uses TRBV27 and TRBJ1-6; there is no DNA to check the TCRdb D call of TRBD1. Germline-derived CDR1 and CDR2 are MNHEY and SMNVEV (reference sequence). The CDR3 is 18 residues long.

The gene calls are TRBV28 and TRBJ2-5; TCRdb's D call of TRBD2 is untestable without DNA. Per germline, CDR1 MDHEN and CDR2 SYDVKM. The CDR3 is made up of 16 amino acids. CDR3 residues: CASSLTGRGIGETQYF.

The chain couples TRBV7-9 to TRBJ2-5; no DNA is available, so the TRBD1 call from TCRdb remains unchecked. CDR1 is SEHNR, CDR2 FQNEAQ, per germline (reference sequence). The CDR3 length is 13 residues. The CDR3 region is CASSPTGEETQYF.

The chain couples TRBV6-2 or TRBV6-3 to TRBJ2-1; TCRdb's D call of TRBD2 is untestable without DNA. This CDR3 contains 15 residues. Germline assignment: CDR1 MNHEY and CDR2 SVGEGT. The CDR3 loop reads CASLIGLADYNEQFF.

This chain links TRBV28 with TRBJ1-2; TCRdb returns TRBD1, unconfirmable since there is no DNA. Germline V gives CDR1 MDHEN, CDR2 SYDVKM. The CDR3 has 15 residues. The CDR3 is CASSSSILDKNGYTF.